The clone carrying this T cell receptor (beta chain) was observed a handful of times. The antigen remains undetermined. Trimming removed 5 bases at V and 5 bases at J, with 22 bases between. The CDR3 runs 16 residues. Germline V lookup: CDR1 SGDLS, CDR2 YYNGEE. These data come from a study of beta chain features in type 1 diabetes. Broader study findings: Patients and controls would be equally affected if PCR favored shorter templates. Since sequencing was performed on cDNA, cells with high TCR expression could be over-represented.

The sequenced template was cDNA made from the entire isolated RNA. Profiled with immunoSEQ multiplex PCR; TCRdb holds only in-frame clones, not every one. The sample records 300,000 to 400,000 clones, approximately 11% being singletons. The chain joins TRBV9 to TRBJ2-5; tentatively, D is TRBD2 (6 bases). Sequenced sample: naive CD4+ T cells from blood. This receptor was taken from a woman aged 25 to 45 in good health. The CDR3, as DNA: TGTGCCAGCAGTGTTTTGGCTAGCGCTTTGCCGGAGACCCAGTACTTC. Encoded protein: CASSVLASALPETQYF.